The clone carrying this T cell receptor (beta chain) came up once. This sample stems from a study of blood T cells in healthy people across ages. The CDR3 totals 14 residues. Germline CDR1 reads MGHRA; CDR2 reads YSYEKL. Alongside a J-beta primer mix, a sample-barcoded 5' primer served in a second PCR lasting about 6 to 11 cycles. A 12-random-nucleotide template-switch adaptor tagged each cDNA molecule. At least 2.5 million CDR3-containing paired-end reads were obtained per sample. TCRdb itself ran the 5' RACE reads through MiXCR, one entry per CDR3 protein. Of 780,000 or so distinct CDR3 sequences in the sample, about 55% are singletons; the top ten hold about 42%.

This chain links TRBV4-1 with TRBJ2-5; a possible D gene is TRBD1 (5 bases). The last part of the DNA fits TRBJ2-7 better; the J call may be wrong. The sample comprised blood. The receptor's source is a man older than 75 in good health. This chain's CDR3 is CASNQGILSYEQYF. As DNA, the CDR3 is TGCGCCAGCAACCAGGGAATCCTTTCCTACGAGCAGTACTTC.